This TCR beta chain was obtained from a study of blood T cell repertoires in COVID-19. Study-wide background: Samples representing acute and convalescent COVID-19 were sourced from the United States, Italy and Spain. From T cells, B-cell-depleted T cells, or PBMCs came the material, which was cDNA or gDNA.

Germline CDR1 MNHEY, CDR2 SVGEGT. Trimming took 2 bases from V and 3 from J, leaving 7 bases between them. This CDR3 contains 13 residues. Authors' data handling: From reference gene primer amplification, estimates of nucleated cell counts were derived. Data came from immunoSEQ multiplex PCR; TCRdb stores just in-frame clones and leaves some out. The V and J calls and clone size are taken from that table; D and trimming were inferred from the DNA. This sample has just over 650,000 clones, with approximately 90% found just once. V is TRBV6-2 or TRBV6-3 and J is TRBJ1-1; D call uncertain. The sample consisted of peripheral blood. This receptor was obtained from a woman aged 18-29 years with acute or convalescent COVID-19. The CDR3 protein is CASSYEGHTEAFF. CDR3 DNA: TGTGCCAGCAGTTACGAGGGTCACACTGAAGCTTTCTTT.